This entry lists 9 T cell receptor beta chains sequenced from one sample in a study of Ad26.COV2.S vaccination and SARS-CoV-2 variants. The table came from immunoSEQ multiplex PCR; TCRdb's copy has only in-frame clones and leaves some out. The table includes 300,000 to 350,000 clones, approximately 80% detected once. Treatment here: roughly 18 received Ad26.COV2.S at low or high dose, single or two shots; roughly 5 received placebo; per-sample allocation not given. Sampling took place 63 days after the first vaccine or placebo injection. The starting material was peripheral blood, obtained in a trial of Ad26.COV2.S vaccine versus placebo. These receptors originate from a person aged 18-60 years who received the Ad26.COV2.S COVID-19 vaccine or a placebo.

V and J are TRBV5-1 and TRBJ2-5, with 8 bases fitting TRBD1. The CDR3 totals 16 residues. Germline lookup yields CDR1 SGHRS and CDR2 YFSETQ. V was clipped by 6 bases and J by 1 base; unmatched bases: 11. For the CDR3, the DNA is TGCGCCAGCACCCGTCTTGGGACAGGTGGCCAAGAGACCCAGTACTTC. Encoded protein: CASTRLGTGGQETQYF.

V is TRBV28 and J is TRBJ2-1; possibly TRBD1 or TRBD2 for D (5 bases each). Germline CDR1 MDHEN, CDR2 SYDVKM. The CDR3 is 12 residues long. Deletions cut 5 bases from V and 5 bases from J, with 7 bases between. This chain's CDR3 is CASSRDHNEQFF. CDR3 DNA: TGTGCCAGCAGTCGGGACCACAATGAGCAGTTCTTC.

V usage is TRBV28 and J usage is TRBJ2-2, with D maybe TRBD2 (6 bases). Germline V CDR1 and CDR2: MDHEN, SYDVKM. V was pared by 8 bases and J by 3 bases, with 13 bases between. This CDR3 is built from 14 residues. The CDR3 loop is CASRGGVDTGELFF. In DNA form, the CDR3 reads TGTGCCAGCCGAGGAGGGGTGGACACCGGGGAGCTGTTTTTT.

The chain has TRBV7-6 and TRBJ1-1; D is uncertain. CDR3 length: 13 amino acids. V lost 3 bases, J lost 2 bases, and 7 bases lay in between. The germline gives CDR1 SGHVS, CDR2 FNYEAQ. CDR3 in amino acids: CASSFRRNTEAFF. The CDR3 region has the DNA TGTGCCAGCAGCTTCCGACGCAACACTGAAGCTTTCTTT. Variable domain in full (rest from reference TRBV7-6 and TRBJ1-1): GAGVSQSPRYKVTKRGQDVALRCDPISGHVSLYWYRQALGQGPEFLTYFNYEAQQDKSGLPNDRFSAERPEGSISTLTIQRTEQRDSAMYRCASSFRRNTEAFFGQGTRLTVV.

This CDR3 reads CASSEDLLSGYYEQYF. CDR3 bases: TGTGCCAGCAGTGAAGATCTCCTATCAGGGTACTACGAGCAGTACTTC. The rearrangement links TRBV6-1 to TRBJ2-7, with D maybe TRBD1 (5 bases). CDR1 is MNHNS and CDR2 is SASEGT in the germline V gene. Between the trimmed V and J ends, which lost 1 base and 3 bases, there was a span of 16 bases. This CDR3 region has 16 residues.

The CDR3: CASKSGQYQTRGKLFF. The CDR3 bases are TGTGCCAGCAAGTCAGGGCAATATCAAACTCGCGGCAAACTGTTTTTT. The V and J genes are TRBV6-6 and TRBJ1-4; possibly TRBD1 for D (5 bases). The length of the CDR3 is 16 residues. The germline CDR1 and CDR2 sequences are MNHNY and SVGAGI (reference sequence). Between the trimmed V and J ends, which lost 7 bases and 11 bases, there was a span of 26 bases.

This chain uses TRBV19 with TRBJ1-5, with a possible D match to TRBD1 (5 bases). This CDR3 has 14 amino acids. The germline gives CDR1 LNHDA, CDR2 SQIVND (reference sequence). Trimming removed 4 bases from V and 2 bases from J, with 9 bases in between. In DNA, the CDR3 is TGTGCCAGTAGTACGGACACTGGCAATCAGCCCCAGCATTTT. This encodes CASSTDTGNQPQHF.

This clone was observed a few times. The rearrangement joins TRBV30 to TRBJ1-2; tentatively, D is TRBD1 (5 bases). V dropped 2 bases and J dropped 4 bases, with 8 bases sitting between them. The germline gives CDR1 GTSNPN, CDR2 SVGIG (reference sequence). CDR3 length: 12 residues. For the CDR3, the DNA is TGTGCCTGGAGTCCGGGGACCTATGGCTACACCTTC. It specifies CAWSPGTYGYTF.

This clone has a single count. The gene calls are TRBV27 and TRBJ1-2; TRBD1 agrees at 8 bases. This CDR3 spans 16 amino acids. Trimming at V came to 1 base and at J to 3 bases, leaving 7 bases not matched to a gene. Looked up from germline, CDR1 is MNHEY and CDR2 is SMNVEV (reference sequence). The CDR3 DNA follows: TGTGCCAGCAGTTTATTCCCGCCGACAGGGGACTATGGCTACACCTTC. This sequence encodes CASSLFPPTGDYGYTF.